What follows describes a single T cell receptor beta chain. Its antigen remains unidentified. The V end was cut by 5 bases, the J end by 0 bases, with 15 bases between. Germline V gives CDR1 MNHNY, CDR2 SVGAGI (reference sequence). CDR3 size: 16 residues. This entry comes from a study of CD8+ T cells in alopecia areata. At the level of the study: Tofacitinib administration to treated patients was oral, at 5 to 10 mg twice daily. General study results and limits: Lesional scalp displayed greater clonality than normal scalp, most notably in alopecia totalis/universalis.

Extracted RNA was reverse transcribed, and the resulting cDNA served as sequencing template. The data were produced by immunoSEQ multiplex PCR, yet TCRdb's version contains in-frame clones alone and is incomplete. This repertoire shows about 140,000 clones, roughly 62% found once; its top ten account for 5% to 7%. The receptor's source is a human donor with alopecia areata. This sequence joins TRBV6-6 and TRBJ2-3, with D maybe TRBD1 (6 bases). This specimen consisted of CD4+ T cells sorted from blood, obtained at week 0. In DNA form, the CDR3 reads TGTGCCAGCAGTGTCCGCTATGGGGGCAGCACAGATACGCAGTATTTT. The encoded protein is CASSVRYGGSTDTQYF.